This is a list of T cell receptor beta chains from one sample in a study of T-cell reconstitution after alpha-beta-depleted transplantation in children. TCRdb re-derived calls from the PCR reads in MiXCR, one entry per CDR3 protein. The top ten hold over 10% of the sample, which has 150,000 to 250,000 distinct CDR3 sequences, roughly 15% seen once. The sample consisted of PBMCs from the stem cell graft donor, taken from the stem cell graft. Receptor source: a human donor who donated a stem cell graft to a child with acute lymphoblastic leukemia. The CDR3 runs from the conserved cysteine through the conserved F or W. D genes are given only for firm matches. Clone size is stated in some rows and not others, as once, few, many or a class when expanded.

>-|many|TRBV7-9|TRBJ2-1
CASSFSNEQFF
TGTGCCAGCAGCTTCAGCAATGAGCAGTTCTTC
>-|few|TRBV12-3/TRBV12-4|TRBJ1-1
CASSLDRGRTEAFF
TGTGCCAGCAGTTTAGATCGGGGGAGGACTGAAGCTTTCTTT
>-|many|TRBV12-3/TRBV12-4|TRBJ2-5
CASSFGGTPKTQYF
TGTGCCAGCAGTTTTGGAGGGACGCCGAAGACCCAGTACTTC
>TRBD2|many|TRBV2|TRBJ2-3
CASSDTSESTDTQYF
TGTGCCAGCAGTGATACTAGCGAAAGCACAGATACGCAGTATTTT
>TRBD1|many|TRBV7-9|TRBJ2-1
CASSPTTGTGGDEQFF
TGTGCCAGCAGCCCTACCACCGGGACAGGGGGCGATGAGCAGTTCTTC
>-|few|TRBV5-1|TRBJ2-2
CASSLNGIDGELFF
TGCGCCAGCAGCTTGAACGGGATCGACGGGGAGCTGTTTTTT
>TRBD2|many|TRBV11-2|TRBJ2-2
CASSPYGGGSTGELFF
TGTGCCAGCAGCCCATATGGGGGGGGTTCCACCGGGGAGCTGTTTTTT
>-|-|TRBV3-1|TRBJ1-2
CASSQQKRGSPNF
TGTGCCAGCAGCCAGCAAAAACGGGGGAGCCCCAACTTC
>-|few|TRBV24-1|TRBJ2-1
CATSAPLGLSVSSYNEQFF
TGTGCCACCAGTGCCCCGCTGGGACTCTCCGTCAGCTCCTACAATGAGCAGTTCTTC
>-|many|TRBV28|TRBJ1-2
CASFRNYGYTF
TGTGCCAGCTTTCGTAACTATGGCTACACCTTC
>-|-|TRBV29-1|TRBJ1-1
CSVGGVPATNTEAFF
TGCAGCGTTGGGGGGGTGCCCGCTACTAACACTGAAGCTTTCTTT
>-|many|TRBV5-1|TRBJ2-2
CASTKPSSDPFTGELFF
TGCGCCAGCACAAAACCCTCCTCGGACCCTTTCACCGGGGAGCTGTTTTTT
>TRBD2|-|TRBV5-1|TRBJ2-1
CASSSTSGRAHEQFF
TGCGCCAGCAGTTCCACTAGCGGGAGGGCCCATGAGCAGTTCTTC
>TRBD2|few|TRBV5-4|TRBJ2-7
CASRGTAGGTYEQYF
TGTGCCAGCAGGGGAACAGCGGGAGGTACCTACGAGCAGTACTTC
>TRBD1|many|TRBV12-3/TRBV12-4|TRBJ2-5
CASSRDRGSQETQYF
TGTGCCAGCAGCCGGGACAGGGGGAGCCAAGAGACCCAGTACTTC
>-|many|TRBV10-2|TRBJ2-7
CASSESGLLGGVSSYEQYF
TGCGCCAGCAGTGAGTCAGGGTTGTTAGGTGGCGTAAGCTCCTACGAGCAGTACTTC
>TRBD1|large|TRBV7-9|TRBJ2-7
CASSRDRGETYEQYF
TGTGCCAGCAGCCGTGACAGGGGTGAAACCTACGAGCAGTACTTC